A selection of T cell receptor beta chains follows, all from one sample in a study. MiXCR, applied by TCRdb to the RT-PCR reads, yields one record per CDR3 protein. The table has 650,000 to 800,000 distinct CDR3 sequences, more than 13% seen once. Input material: memory CD4+ T cells from blood. These receptors were obtained from a female donor in good health, serving as a healthy control. Both conserved end residues are part of each CDR3. D genes are given only for firm matches. The size entry is marked missing in some rows and otherwise reads once, few, many or a size class.

j_call	clone_size	v_call	d_call	cdr3_nt	cdr3_aa
TRBJ1-5	few	TRBV30	.	TGTGCCTGGGGGGCTGGTTGGAGCAATCAGCCCCAGCATTTT	CAWGAGWSNQPQHF
TRBJ2-1	few	TRBV20-1	.	TGCAGTGCTAGTGGAGGCAATGAGCAGTTCTTC	CSASGGNEQFF
TRBJ2-5	.	TRBV20-1	.	TGCAGTGCTAGGCGAACCCGGGGGGAGACCCAGTACTTC	CSARRTRGETQYF
TRBJ1-2	few	TRBV20-1	TRBD1	TGCAGCTACCACGGACAGGTCTCCTATGGCTACACCTTC	CSYHGQVSYGYTF
TRBJ2-1	few	TRBV7-8	TRBD2	TGTGCCAGCAGCTTACTCCGGACTAGCTTGGGTGAGCAGTTCTTC	CASSLLRTSLGEQFF
TRBJ2-7	many	TRBV6-5	.	TGTGCCAGCAGTTACAGTAGCGCCTCCTACGAGCAGTACTTC	CASSYSSASYEQYF
TRBJ2-1	.	TRBV10-3	TRBD1	TGTGCCATCCATCCCGGGACAGGGGCCTTAGGAGGGGGGGGCAGTGCCTACAATGAGCAGTTCTTC	CAIHPGTGALGGGGSAYNEQFF
TRBJ1-3	.	TRBV6-6	.	TGTGCCAGCATGGACAGAAAAGTCTCTGGAAACACCATATATTTT	CASMDRKVSGNTIYF
TRBJ2-1	few	TRBV5-6	.	TGTGCCAGCAGCCCTACCCCCGGGCGGATCTCCTACAATGAGCAGTTCTTC	CASSPTPGRISYNEQFF
TRBJ2-5	.	TRBV20-1	TRBD1	TGCAGTGCCCAAAAGAGGACAGGGGGCAAATTGCGAGAGACCCAGTACTTC	CSAQKRTGGKLRETQYF
TRBJ1-2	.	TRBV12-3/TRBV12-4	TRBD1	TGTGCCAGCAGTAGACGGACAGGGGGCACTGGCTACACCTTC	CASSRRTGGTGYTF
TRBJ2-1	.	TRBV3-1	.	TGTGCCAGCAGCCCCAGTACAGGGTTCCGGTACAATGAGCAGTTCTTC	CASSPSTGFRYNEQFF
TRBJ1-4	.	TRBV9	TRBD1	TGTGCCAGCAGCGAGTCGGGACAGGGCTATGAAAAACTGTTTTTT	CASSESGQGYEKLFF
TRBJ1-1	many	TRBV28	.	TGTGCCAGCAGCACCCGATCCCAGGGCACTGAAGCTTTCTTT	CASSTRSQGTEAFF
TRBJ2-7	many	TRBV10-3	TRBD2	TGTGCCATATTTAGCGGGACGACCTACGAGCAGTACTTC	CAIFSGTTYEQYF
TRBJ1-5	.	TRBV5-6	.	TGTGCCAGCAGCTTGTCGGGGGATCTTTATCAGCCCCAGCATTTT	CASSLSGDLYQPQHF
TRBJ2-1	.	TRBV20-1	.	TGCAGTGCTAGAAACCCGGAGGGACTCGATGAGCAGTTCTTC	CSARNPEGLDEQFF
TRBJ2-5	few	TRBV5-5	.	TGTGCCAGCAGCTCCCGTACTAGTAGACAAGAGACCCAGTACTTC	CASSSRTSRQETQYF
TRBJ1-5	.	TRBV20-1	.	TGCAGTGCTAGAGCCGGGGGGCAGCCCCAGCATTTT	CSARAGGQPQHF
TRBJ2-7	once	TRBV6-1	.	TGTGCCAGCAGGCCCGGACAGACTCGCGAGCAGTACTTC	CASRPGQTREQYF
TRBJ1-6	few	TRBV6-5	.	TGTGCCAGCAGCCTTCTGGGGACAACTAATTCACCCCTCCACTTT	CASSLLGTTNSPLHF
TRBJ1-2	.	TRBV5-4	.	TGTGCCAGCAGCTTGACCGGGGGAATCTATGGCTACACCTTC	CASSLTGGIYGYTF
TRBJ1-1	few	TRBV12-3/TRBV12-4	.	TGTGCCAGCACCCCACAAACAGGGAACACTGAAGCTTTCTTT	CASTPQTGNTEAFF
TRBJ1-1	few	TRBV5-1	.	TGCGCCAGCAGCCACGGGGACGGCCATAACACTGAAGCTTTCTTT	CASSHGDGHNTEAFF
TRBJ2-1	.	TRBV29-1	.	TGCAGCGTCGACCGGGCCCCTCAAATGACCTACGATGAGCAGTTCTTC	CSVDRAPQMTYDEQFF
TRBJ2-7	.	TRBV7-8	TRBD1	TGTGCCAGCAGCTTGAAAGGACAGGGTTTAGGTTTCGACGAGCAGTACTTC	CASSLKGQGLGFDEQYF
TRBJ2-3	few	TRBV6-4	.	TGTGCCAGCAGTGAAAGTCCCGGGAATGAGGATACGCAGTATTTT	CASSESPGNEDTQYF
TRBJ2-1	few	TRBV5-8	TRBD2	TGTGCCAGCAGCTTGGCCTATCTCATTACTAGCGGGAGCTCCTACAATGAGCAGTTCTTC	CASSLAYLITSGSSYNEQFF
TRBJ2-1	.	TRBV19	.	TGTGCCAGGGACAACTCCTACAATGAGCAGTTCTTC	CARDNSYNEQFF
TRBJ2-1	few	TRBV7-2	.	TGTGCCAGCAGCTTAACTAGCACGTCCCACAATGAGCAGTTCTTC	CASSLTSTSHNEQFF
TRBJ1-1	many	TRBV5-5	.	TGTGCCAGCAGCCGATCCCGGGACACTGAAGCTTTCTTT	CASSRSRDTEAFF
TRBJ2-1	few	TRBV7-2	TRBD2	TGTGCCAGCAGCTTATGGTCTAGCGGGAGAAATGAGCAGTTCTTC	CASSLWSSGRNEQFF
TRBJ2-3	few	TRBV4-3	TRBD2	TGCGCCAGCAGCCAAGGACGGACTAGCGGGAGCCGCACAGATACGCAGTATTTT	CASSQGRTSGSRTDTQYF
TRBJ1-5	.	TRBV4-1	.	TGCGCCAGCAGCCAAGGGCCACAGGGCTCCAATCAGCCCCAGCATTTT	CASSQGPQGSNQPQHF
TRBJ1-4	many	TRBV10-3	.	TGTGCCATCAGTCAGGGGCGCGGTAATGAAAAACTGTTTTTT	CAISQGRGNEKLFF
TRBJ2-1	many	TRBV5-6	.	TGTGCCAGCAGCCGCACCCCGGGGGAGCAGTTCTTC	CASSRTPGEQFF
TRBJ2-3	.	TRBV5-4	TRBD1	TGTGCCAGCAGCCCTCCGAGATTTGCAGGGGGCAGAGATACGCAGTATTTT	CASSPPRFAGGRDTQYF
TRBJ1-3	.	TRBV12-3/TRBV12-4	TRBD1	TGTGCCAGCAGTTCCCGGGACAGGGGGTCCTGGGATAACGGAAACACCATATATTTT	CASSSRDRGSWDNGNTIYF
TRBJ2-5	few	TRBV28	.	TGTGCCAGCAGTGCCTATAGACAAGAGACCCAGTACTTC	CASSAYRQETQYF